The rows below give T cell receptor beta chains drawn from one sample of a study of T-cell reconstitution after alpha-beta-depleted transplantation in children. TCRdb re-analysed the PCR reads in MiXCR, keeping a single row per CDR3 protein. The table includes hundreds of thousands of distinct CDR3 sequences, around 16% detected once. Sequenced here: PBMCs from the stem cell graft donor, sampled from the stem cell graft. The origin of the receptors is a human donor who donated a stem cell graft to a child with acute myeloid leukemia. CDR3s include the opening cysteine and the closing phenylalanine or tryptophan. The D gene is left open where the match is weak. Size is stated for part of the rows, as once, few or many counts, or as a class when the clone is expanded.

>few|TRBD1|TRBJ2-7|TRBV24-1|16
TGTGCCACCAGTGGTTCCGGGACAGGATTATCTAACGAGCAGTACTTC
CATSGSGTGLSNEQYF
>many|NA|TRBJ2-1|TRBV20-1|13
TGCAGTGCTAGGGTTCCTTGGGGCGATGAGCAGTTCTTC
CSARVPWGDEQFF
>many|NA|TRBJ2-5|TRBV11-2|20
TGTGCCAGCAGCTTAGTGGGCTCTGGGGGCTTCGGTCGAAGTAAGGAGACCCAGTACTTC
CASSLVGSGGFGRSKETQYF
>few|TRBD1|TRBJ2-5|TRBV28|14
TGTGCCAGCAGGAGCAGGGGGCTGGAAGAGACCCAGTACTTC
CASRSRGLEETQYF
>NA|TRBD1|TRBJ1-1|TRBV5-1|16
TGCGCCAGCAGCGAGGACAGGGTCCGGGTGAACACTGAAGCTTTCTTT
CASSEDRVRVNTEAFF
>NA|NA|TRBJ2-2|TRBV7-3|18
TGTGCCAGCAGCTTAGAGGTCAGGGGCCGCCCTAACACCGGGGAGCTGTTTTTT
CASSLEVRGRPNTGELFF
>many|TRBD2|TRBJ2-5|TRBV20-1|15
TGCAGTGCTAGAGATAGCGGGGGCGGAAAAGAGACCCAGTACTTC
CSARDSGGGKETQYF
>many|TRBD1|TRBJ2-5|TRBV29-1|14
TGCAGCGTGCCCGGGGACAGCTCCCAAGAGACCCAGTACTTC
CSVPGDSSQETQYF
>many|TRBD1|TRBJ1-5|TRBV20-1|14
TGCAGTGCTAGGGGGCAGGGGGATCGGCAGCCCCAGCATTTT
CSARGQGDRQPQHF
>few|NA|TRBJ2-5|TRBV29-1|11
TGCAGCGCTGACAGTTCGGAGACCCAGTACTTC
CSADSSETQYF
>many|TRBD1|TRBJ2-1|TRBV6-1|13
TGTGCCAGCAGCGACAGGGGGCTAAATGAGCAGTTCTTC
CASSDRGLNEQFF
>NA|NA|TRBJ1-4|TRBV5-5|17
TGTGCCAGCAGCTTGGCACCCAAGCCCCCCCTTAATGAAAAACTGTTTTTT
CASSLAPKPPLNEKLFF
>many|TRBD2|TRBJ2-1|TRBV6-5|16
TGTGCCAGCAGTTACTTGGCGGGGGGGCTCTACAATGAGCAGTTCTTC
CASSYLAGGLYNEQFF
>NA|TRBD2|TRBJ2-7|TRBV7-2|15
TGTGCCAGCAGCTTTCGTGGAGCGGGGTATGACGAGCAGTACTTC
CASSFRGAGYDEQYF
>once|NA|TRBJ2-2|TRBV25-1|15
TGTGCCAGCAGTGACCGTCCTAGTTCGGGCGGGGAGCTGTTTTTT
CASSDRPSSGGELFF
>many|NA|TRBJ1-4|TRBV20-1|16
TGCAGTGCTAGAGATTTTCTCCCTGCAACTAATGAAAAACTGTTTTTT
CSARDFLPATNEKLFF
>NA|NA|TRBJ2-1|TRBV7-3|14
TGTGCCAGCAGCTTATATGTCCTCAACAATGAGCAGTTCTTC
CASSLYVLNNEQFF
>many|NA|TRBJ2-1|TRBV10-3|13
TGTGCCATCAGGGTCCCGGGTAATAATGAGCAGTTCTTC
CAIRVPGNNEQFF
>NA|NA|TRBJ2-3|TRBV7-3|15
TGTGCCAGCAGCTTAAGCACAGGGTCCACAGATACGCAGTATTTT
CASSLSTGSTDTQYF
>few|NA|TRBJ2-6|TRBV13|16
TGTGCCAGCTTCTTAACCCGGGGAACCGGGGCCAACGTCCTGACTTTC
CASFLTRGTGANVLTF
>many|NA|TRBJ1-5|TRBV20-1|14
TGCAGTGCCAGGACAGATTTGAGCAATCAGCCCCAGCATTTT
CSARTDLSNQPQHF
>NA|TRBD2|TRBJ2-3|TRBV25-1|13
TGTGCCAGCAGAGGGACTAGCGGAGATACGCAGTATTTT
CASRGTSGDTQYF
>few|TRBD2|TRBJ2-1|TRBV7-9|20
TGTGCCAGCAGTCCGCCCCTAGGGACTAGCGGGGGGAGCTCCTACAATGAGCAGTTCTTC
CASSPPLGTSGGSSYNEQFF
>NA|TRBD2|TRBJ2-3|TRBV4-1|17
TGCGCCAGCAGCCATAGCGGACTAGCGGGGGGGCCCGATACGCAGTATTTT
CASSHSGLAGGPDTQYF
>many|TRBD1|TRBJ2-5|TRBV9|15
TGTGCCAGCAGCGCGACTGGGACAGGGGTAGAGACCCAGTACTTC
CASSATGTGVETQYF
>NA|NA|TRBJ2-1|TRBV7-9|13
TGTGCCAGCAGCCATCGACAGAACAATGAGCAGTTCTTC
CASSHRQNNEQFF
>few|TRBD2|TRBJ2-1|TRBV27|12
TGTGCCAGCAGCATAGCGGGGGACGGGCAGTTCTTC
CASSIAGDGQFF
>few|TRBD2|TRBJ2-5|TRBV7-2|15
TGTGCCAGCAGCCCGCTAGCGGGGGTCCAAGAGACCCAGTACTTC
CASSPLAGVQETQYF
>few|TRBD1|TRBJ2-1|TRBV7-9|16
TGTGCCAGCAGCTACCCCCGGGGACAGGGCTACAATGAGCAGTTCTTC
CASSYPRGQGYNEQFF
>few|NA|TRBJ2-1|TRBV12-3/TRBV12-4|12
TGTGCCAGCGCCCAGCGGTACAATGAGCAGTTCTTC
CASAQRYNEQFF
>many|NA|TRBJ2-1|TRBV20-1|10
TGCAGTGCTAGGGACATTGAGCAGTTCTTC
CSARDIEQFF
>few|TRBD1|TRBJ2-3|TRBV7-2|16
TGTGCCAGCAGCTCACAGGGGACCACTAGCACAGATACGCAGTATTTT
CASSSQGTTSTDTQYF
>NA|NA|TRBJ2-5|TRBV12-5|14
TGTGCTAGTGCGGTACCAGCCATCCAAGAGACCCAGTACTTC
CASAVPAIQETQYF
>few|TRBD1|TRBJ2-1|TRBV24-1|20
TGTGCCACCAGTGGACTCACTACGCCGGGACAGGGGACGAAGGACAATGAGCAGTTCTTC
CATSGLTTPGQGTKDNEQFF
>many|TRBD2|TRBJ2-3|TRBV20-1|17
TGCAGTGCTAGAGATCAAGGTGGTAGCGGGTTCACAGATACGCAGTATTTT
CSARDQGGSGFTDTQYF
>many|TRBD2|TRBJ2-3|TRBV20-1|15
TGCAGTGCACCGAGCGGGGGACTCGGGGTGGATACGCAGTATTTT
CSAPSGGLGVDTQYF
>NA|TRBD1|TRBJ1-3|TRBV4-2|18
TGTGCCAGCAGCGGTGATATGACGCGGGACAGGGCTGGAAACACCATATATTTT
CASSGDMTRDRAGNTIYF
>NA|NA|TRBJ2-3|TRBV7-6|16
TGTGCCAGCAGCTTAGACTCTGCGACCCACACAGATACGCAGTATTTT
CASSLDSATHTDTQYF
>many|NA|TRBJ1-3|TRBV20-1|19
TGCAGTGCTAGAGACCCGACCACAGGAGGTCTGGCCCCTTCAAACACCATATATTTT
CSARDPTTGGLAPSNTIYF
>many|TRBD1|TRBJ1-1|TRBV29-1|13
TGCAGCGTCGTGACAGGGGTGAACACTGAAGCTTTCTTT
CSVVTGVNTEAFF
>many|TRBD1|TRBJ2-1|TRBV20-1|15
TGCAGTGCTAGAGATGAGGACAGGGTGTATAATGAGCAGTTCTTC
CSARDEDRVYNEQFF
>NA|TRBD1|TRBJ2-3|TRBV25-1|13
TGTGCCAGCAGTGTACAGGGGGTGAATACGCAGTATTTT
CASSVQGVNTQYF
>few|TRBD1|TRBJ2-7|TRBV27|15
TGTGCCAGCAGTAAGAGAACCGGGACAGGGTACGAGCAGTACTTC
CASSKRTGTGYEQYF
>once|NA|TRBJ2-1|TRBV4-3|13
TGCGCCAGCAGCCCGCAGGAAGGGGGAGGGCAGTTCTTC
CASSPQEGGGQFF
>few|TRBD2|TRBJ2-2|TRBV7-7|15
TGTGCCAGCAGCTCCGTAGCAGCGGGGACCGGGGAGCTGTTTTTT
CASSSVAAGTGELFF
>NA|TRBD1|TRBJ1-4|TRBV5-5|14
TGTGCCAGCAGCCCCGGGACAGAGGACGAAAAACTGTTTTTT
CASSPGTEDEKLFF
>many|NA|TRBJ1-2|TRBV29-1|15
TGCAGCGTTGATAGCTCCGGGGACGGCAACCATGGCTACACCTTC
CSVDSSGDGNHGYTF
>few|TRBD1|TRBJ2-1|TRBV7-9|15
TGTGCCAGCAGCTTCCGGGACAGGGAGTACAATGAGCAGTTCTTC
CASSFRDREYNEQFF
>NA|NA|TRBJ1-4|TRBV24-1|15
TGTGCCACCAGTCAGGGGCGGTGGGCTAATGAAAAACTGTTTTTT
CATSQGRWANEKLFF
>many|NA|TRBJ1-5|TRBV20-1|13
TGCAGTGTTAGACAGTTTAGCAATCAGCCCCAGCATTTT
CSVRQFSNQPQHF